This TCR beta chain was sequenced for a study of control samples from healthy donors and cancer patients. TCRdb keeps only in-frame clones here, not all; method: immunoSEQ multiplex PCR. The sample has roughly 170,000 clones; around 90% are singletons. The CDR3 has 16 residues. V lost 0 bases and J lost 7, with 13 bases in between. From germline, CDR1 is LNHDA and CDR2 SQIVND (reference sequence). The sequenced sample was blood. The TCR sequence derives from a woman between 40 and 55 years old in good health. The rearrangement links TRBV19 to TRBJ1-6; D call uncertain. CDR3 DNA: TGTGCCAGTAGTATAGATCACGGCAGGAAAAATTCACCCCTCCACTTT. This sequence encodes CASSIDHGRKNSPLHF.